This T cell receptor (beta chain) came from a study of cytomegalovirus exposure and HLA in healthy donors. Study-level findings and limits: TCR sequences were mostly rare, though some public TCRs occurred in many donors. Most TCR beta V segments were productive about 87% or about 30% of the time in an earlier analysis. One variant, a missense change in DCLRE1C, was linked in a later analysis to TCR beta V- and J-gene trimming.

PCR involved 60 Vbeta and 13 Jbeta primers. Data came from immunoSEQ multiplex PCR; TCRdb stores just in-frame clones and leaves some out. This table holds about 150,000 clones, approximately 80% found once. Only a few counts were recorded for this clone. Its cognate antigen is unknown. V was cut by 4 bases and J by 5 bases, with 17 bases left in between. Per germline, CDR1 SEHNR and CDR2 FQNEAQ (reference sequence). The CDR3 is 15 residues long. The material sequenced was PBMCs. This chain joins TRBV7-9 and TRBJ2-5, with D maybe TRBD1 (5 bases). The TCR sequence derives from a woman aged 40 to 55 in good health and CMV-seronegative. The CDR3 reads CASSSTSGQGETQYF. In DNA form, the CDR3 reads TGTGCCAGCAGCTCGACCTCCGGGCAGGGTGAGACCCAGTACTTC.